The source of this TCR beta chain is a study of blood T cell repertoires in COVID-19. As for the study in general: Spain, Italy and the United States supplied samples that represented acute and convalescent COVID-19. Sample material is recorded as cDNA or gDNA derived from T cells, B-cell-depleted T cells, or PBMCs.

From germline, CDR1 is SGHRS and CDR2 YFSETQ. V was pared by 4 bases and J by 6 bases, with 9 bases between. The CDR3 runs 12 residues. Authors' methods: Estimates of nucleated cell counts were drawn from the amplification of reference gene primers. Here immunoSEQ multiplex PCR was the method, and the copy in TCRdb shows in-frame clones only, minus some. V, J and clone size are taken as reported in that table, and D and trimming were inferred from the DNA itself. The sample yields roughly 73,000 clones, roughly 91% seen once. Sequences were obtained from peripheral blood. The source is a human donor in a cohort sampled during active COVID-19. J is TRBJ2-3 and V is TRBV5-1; a possible D gene is TRBD2 (6 bases). The CDR3 coding sequence is TGCGCCAGCAGCCGGGAGCGGGATACGCAGTATTTT. Amino acids: CASSRERDTQYF.